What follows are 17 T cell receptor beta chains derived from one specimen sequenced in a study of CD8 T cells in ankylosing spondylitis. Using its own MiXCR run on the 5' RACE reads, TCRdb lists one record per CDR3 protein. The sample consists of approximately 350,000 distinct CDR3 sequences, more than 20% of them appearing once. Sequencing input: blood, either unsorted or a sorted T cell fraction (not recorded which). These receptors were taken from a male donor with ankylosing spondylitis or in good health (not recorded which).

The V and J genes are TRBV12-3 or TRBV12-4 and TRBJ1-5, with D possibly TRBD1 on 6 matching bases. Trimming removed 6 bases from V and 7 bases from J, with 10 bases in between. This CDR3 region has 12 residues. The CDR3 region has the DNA TGTGCCAGCAGCTCAGGGGACCAGCCCCAGCATTTT. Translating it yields CASSSGDQPQHF.

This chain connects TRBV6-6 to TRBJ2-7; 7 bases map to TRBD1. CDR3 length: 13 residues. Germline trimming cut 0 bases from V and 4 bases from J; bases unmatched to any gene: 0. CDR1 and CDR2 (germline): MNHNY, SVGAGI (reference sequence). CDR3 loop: CASSYSDRYEQYF. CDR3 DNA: TGTGCCAGCAGTTACTCGGACAGGTACGAGCAGTACTTC.

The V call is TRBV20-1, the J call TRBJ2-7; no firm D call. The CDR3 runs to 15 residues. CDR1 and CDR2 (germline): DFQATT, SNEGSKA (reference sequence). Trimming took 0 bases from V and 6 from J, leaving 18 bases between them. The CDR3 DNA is TGCAGTGCTAGAGATTTCGGAAGGGCACCTGGCGAGCAGTACTTC. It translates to CSARDFGRAPGEQYF.

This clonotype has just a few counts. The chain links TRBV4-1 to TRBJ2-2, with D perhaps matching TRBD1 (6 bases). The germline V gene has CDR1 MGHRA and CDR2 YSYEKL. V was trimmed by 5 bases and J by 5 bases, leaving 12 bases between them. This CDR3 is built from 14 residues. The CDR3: CASSSGVGTGELFF. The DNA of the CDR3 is TGCGCCAGCAGCTCAGGGGTAGGGACCGGGGAGCTGTTTTTT.

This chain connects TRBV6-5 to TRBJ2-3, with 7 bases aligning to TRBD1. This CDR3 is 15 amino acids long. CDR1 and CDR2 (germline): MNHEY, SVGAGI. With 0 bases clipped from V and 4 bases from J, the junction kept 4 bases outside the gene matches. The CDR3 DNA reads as TGTGCCAGCAGTTACTCGACTCAGGGGGCAGATACGCAGTATTTT. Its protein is CASSYSTQGADTQYF.

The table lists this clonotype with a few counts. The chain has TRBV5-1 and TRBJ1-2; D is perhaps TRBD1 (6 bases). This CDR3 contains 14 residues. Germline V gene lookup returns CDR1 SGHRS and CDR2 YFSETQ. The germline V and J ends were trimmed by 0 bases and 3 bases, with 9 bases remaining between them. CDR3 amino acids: CASSLAGTYYGYTF. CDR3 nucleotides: TGCGCCAGCAGCTTGGCCGGGACATACTATGGCTACACCTTC.

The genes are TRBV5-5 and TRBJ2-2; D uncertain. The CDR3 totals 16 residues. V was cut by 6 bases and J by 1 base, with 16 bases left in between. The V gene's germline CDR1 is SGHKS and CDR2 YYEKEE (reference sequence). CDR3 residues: CASTPRWLENTGELFF. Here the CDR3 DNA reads TGTGCCAGCACTCCCCGTTGGCTAGAGAACACCGGGGAGCTGTTTTTT. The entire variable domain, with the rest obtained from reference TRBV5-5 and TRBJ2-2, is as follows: DAGVTQSPTHLIKTRGQQVTLRCSPISGHKSVSWYQQVLGQGPQFIFQYYEKEERGRGNFPDRFSARQFPNYSSELNVNALLLGDSALYLCASTPRWLENTGELFFGEGSRLTVL.

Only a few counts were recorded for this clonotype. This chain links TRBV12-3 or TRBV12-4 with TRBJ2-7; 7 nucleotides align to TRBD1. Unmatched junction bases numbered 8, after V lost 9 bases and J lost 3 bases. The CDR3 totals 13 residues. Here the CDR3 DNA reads TGTGCCAGTGCGACAGGGTCAGTCTACGAGCAGTACTTC. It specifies CASATGSVYEQYF.

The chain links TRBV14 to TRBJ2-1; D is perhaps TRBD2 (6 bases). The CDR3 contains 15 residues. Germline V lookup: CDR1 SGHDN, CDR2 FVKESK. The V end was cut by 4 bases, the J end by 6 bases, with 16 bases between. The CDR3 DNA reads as TGTGCCAGCAGCCCCCGAGGAGGGCCGCCCAATGAGCAGTTCTTC. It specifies CASSPRGGPPNEQFF.

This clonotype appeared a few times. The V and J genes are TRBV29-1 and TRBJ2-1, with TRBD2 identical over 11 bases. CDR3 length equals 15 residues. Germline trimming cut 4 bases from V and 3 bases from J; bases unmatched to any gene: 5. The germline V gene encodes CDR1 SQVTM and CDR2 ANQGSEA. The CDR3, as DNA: TGCAGCGTTGTCTTACTAGCGGGGGTCTACAATGAGCAGTTCTTC. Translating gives CSVVLLAGVYNEQFF.

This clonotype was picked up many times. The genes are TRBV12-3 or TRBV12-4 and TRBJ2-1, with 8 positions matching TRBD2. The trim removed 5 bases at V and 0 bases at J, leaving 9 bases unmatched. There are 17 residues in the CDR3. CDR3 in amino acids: CASSQSSGLSSYNEQFF. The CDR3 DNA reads TGTGCCAGCAGTCAATCTAGCGGGTTAAGCTCCTACAATGAGCAGTTCTTC.

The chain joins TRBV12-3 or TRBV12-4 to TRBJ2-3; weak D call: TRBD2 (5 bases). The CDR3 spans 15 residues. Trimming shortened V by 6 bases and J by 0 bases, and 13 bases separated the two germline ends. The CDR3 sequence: CASRRAPISTDTQYF. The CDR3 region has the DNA TGTGCCAGCAGGCGGGCACCTATTAGCACAGATACGCAGTATTTT.

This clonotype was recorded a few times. Written as DNA, the CDR3 is TGTGCCAGCAGTTACGGGGCAGGGGCCGAGACCCAGTACTTC. Encoded protein: CASSYGAGAETQYF. The gene calls are TRBV6-5 and TRBJ2-5; tentative D call: TRBD1 (6 bases). Germline lookup yields CDR1 MNHEY and CDR2 SVGAGI. CDR3 length equals 14 residues. V gave up 2 bases and J gave up 5 bases, with 12 bases separating them.

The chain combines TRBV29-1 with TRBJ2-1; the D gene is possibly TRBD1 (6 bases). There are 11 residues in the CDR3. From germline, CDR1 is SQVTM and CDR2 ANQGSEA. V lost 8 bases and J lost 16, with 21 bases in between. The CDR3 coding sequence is TGCAGCACTTTAACCAGGGACATACCTTTCTTC. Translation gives CSTLTRDIPFF.

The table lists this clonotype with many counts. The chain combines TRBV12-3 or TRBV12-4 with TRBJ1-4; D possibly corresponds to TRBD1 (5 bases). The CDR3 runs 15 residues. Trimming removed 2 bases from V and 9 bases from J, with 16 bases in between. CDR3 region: CASSLNLGQNKKLFF. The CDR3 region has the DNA TGTGCCAGCAGTTTAAATCTCGGACAAAACAAAAAACTGTTTTTT.

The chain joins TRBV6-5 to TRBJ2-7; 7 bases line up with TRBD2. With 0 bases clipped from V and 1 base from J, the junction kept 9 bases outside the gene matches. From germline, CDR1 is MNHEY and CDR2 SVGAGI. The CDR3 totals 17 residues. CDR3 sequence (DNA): TGTGCCAGCAGTTACTCGGGGGGGACCCATGGGTCCTACGAGCAGTACTTC. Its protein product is CASSYSGGTHGSYEQYF.

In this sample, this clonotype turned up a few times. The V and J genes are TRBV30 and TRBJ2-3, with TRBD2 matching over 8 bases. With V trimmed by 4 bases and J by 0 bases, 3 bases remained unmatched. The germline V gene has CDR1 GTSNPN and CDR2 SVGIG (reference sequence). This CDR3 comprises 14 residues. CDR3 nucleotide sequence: TGTGCCTGGAATAGCGGGGCCAGCACAGATACGCAGTATTTT. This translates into CAWNSGASTDTQYF. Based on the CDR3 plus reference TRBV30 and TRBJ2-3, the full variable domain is SQTIHQWPATLVQPVGSPLSLECTVEGTSNPNLYWYRQAAGRGLQLLFYSVGIGQISSEVPQNLSASRPQDRQFILSSKKLLLSDSGFYLCAWNSGASTDTQYFGPGTRLTVL.